One and the same sample provided the 30 T cell receptor beta chains below, sequenced in a study of blood T cell repertoires in COVID-19 (dated by TCRdb to 2019 to 2021). The library came from the immunoSEQ multiplex PCR assay. TCRdb mirrors the immuneACCESS table, restricted to in-frame sequences. Some clones are absent from its copies; in checked studies, under half trace to an unresolved V gene, and the reason for the others is unknown. The sample contains 150,000 or so clones, around 80% of them found a single time. Jointly, the top ten make up about 0.5% of the sample. The sample taken for sequencing was peripheral blood. These receptors originate from a man between 60 and 75 years old with acute or convalescent COVID-19.

The genes are TRBV7-9 and TRBJ2-1; D gene ambiguous. Germline lookup yields CDR1 SEHNR and CDR2 FQNEAQ (reference sequence). CDR3 length: 14 amino acids. Trimming shortened V by 5 bases and J by 8 bases, and 16 bases separated the two germline ends. The CDR3 is CASSPARSEDEQFF. CDR3 DNA: TGTGCCAGCAGCCCGGCGAGGTCTGAAGATGAGCAGTTCTTC.

The chain has TRBV3-1 (or the pseudogene TRBV3-2) and TRBJ2-1; D is ambiguous. CDR3 size: 14 residues. V shed 0 bases and J shed 10 bases, with 13 bases lying between them. The germline V gene encodes CDR1 LGHDT and CDR2 YNNKEL (reference sequence). As DNA, the CDR3 is TGTGCCAGCAGCCAAGAGCCCCCTAGACTCGAGCAGTTCTTC. Its translation: CASSQEPPRLEQFF.

The CDR3 reads CASSQGANYGYTF. The CDR3 DNA is TGTGCCAGCAGCCAGGGGGCAAACTATGGCTACACCTTC. The genes are TRBV7-9 and TRBJ1-2; 8 bases line up with TRBD1. The V and J ends lost 5 bases and 2 bases, in that order; junction bases with no gene match: 1. Germline V lookup: CDR1 SEHNR, CDR2 FQNEAQ (reference sequence). The CDR3 spans 13 residues.

In this sample, this clone turned up a few times. The V gene is TRBV10-2, the J gene TRBJ1-1; the D gene is possibly TRBD1 (5 bases). This CDR3 comprises 13 residues. The germline gives CDR1 WSHSY, CDR2 SAAADI. V was clipped by 8 bases and J by 5 bases, with 15 bases between them. As DNA, the CDR3 is TGCGCCAGCGCTTATGCCAGGGTTACTGAAGCTTTCTTT. Its translation: CASAYARVTEAFF.

The chain couples TRBV3-1 (or the pseudogene TRBV3-2) to TRBJ2-6, with a tentative D call TRBD1 (6 bases). Trimming took 3 bases from V and 2 from J, leaving 8 bases between them. Germline CDR1 is LGHDT and CDR2 is YNNKEL (reference sequence). This CDR3 contains 15 residues. The CDR3 spells CASSHYRAGANVLTF. The CDR3 region has the DNA TGTGCCAGCAGCCACTACAGGGCTGGGGCCAACGTCCTGACTTTC.

This chain connects TRBV7-9 to TRBJ2-3, with 8 nucleotides matching TRBD2. CDR3 length equals 14 residues. With V trimmed by 0 bases and J by 5 bases, 1 base remained unmatched. Germline V lookup: CDR1 SEHNR, CDR2 FQNEAQ (reference sequence). DNA of the CDR3: TGTGCCAGCAGCTTAGCTAGCGGGGTAGATACGCAGTATTTT. It translates to CASSLASGVDTQYF.

The chain couples TRBV6-6 to TRBJ1-2; tentatively, D is TRBD1 (5 bases). Looked up from germline, CDR1 is MNHNY and CDR2 is SVGAGI (reference sequence). The V end was cut by 6 bases, the J end by 3 bases, with 23 bases between. The CDR3 runs 17 residues. The CDR3 DNA follows: TGTGCCAGCAGCCGATACCTGTTCAGGGATAGGGACTATGGCTACACCTTC. Translating it yields CASSRYLFRDRDYGYTF.

This clone has just one count. This chain uses TRBV2 with TRBJ1-5; a weak D match, TRBD1 (6 bases). V lost 6 bases and J 1 base, leaving 10 bases between the germline ends. The CDR3 is 14 amino acids. Germline V gene data show CDR1 as SNHLY and CDR2 as FYNNEI. The CDR3 protein is CASSGRGSNQPQHF. CDR3 DNA: TGTGCCAGCAGCGGCAGGGGAAGCAATCAGCCCCAGCATTTT.

This clone was picked up one time. This sequence joins TRBV7-2 and TRBJ2-5, with D possibly TRBD1 on 5 matching bases. From germline, CDR1 is SGHTA and CDR2 FQGNSA. V gave up 4 bases and J gave up 9 bases, with 21 bases separating them. This CDR3 has 15 amino acids. Written as DNA, the CDR3 is TGTGCCAGCAGCTACGCACAACAGGTTATTGGGGCCCAGTACTTC. Protein product: CASSYAQQVIGAQYF.

Regarding this clone: Other nucleotide sequences in the sample specify the same CDR3. This chain links TRBV10-3 with TRBJ2-1; 8 bases are shared with TRBD2. Germline lookup yields CDR1 ENHRY and CDR2 SYGVKD. V shed 0 bases, J shed 5 bases, and the junction held 6 bases outside the gene matches. CDR3 length: 16 residues. The CDR3 nucleotides read TGTGCCATCAGTGAGTCGGGGACTAGAATAAACAATGAGCAGTTCTTC. It specifies CAISESGTRINNEQFF.

This chain joins TRBV5-4 and TRBJ2-1; 15 bases map to TRBD2. The germline gives CDR1 SGHNT, CDR2 YYREEE (reference sequence). This CDR3 region has 18 residues. With V trimmed by 1 base and J by 9 bases, 11 bases remained unmatched. The CDR3 protein is CASSLSGLAGGRISEQFF. CDR3 nucleotide sequence: TGTGCCAGCAGCTTGTCTGGACTAGCGGGGGGGCGAATTAGTGAGCAGTTCTTC.

J is TRBJ1-2 and V is TRBV6-5; D possibly corresponds to TRBD1 (6 bases). The V gene lost 4 bases and the J gene lost 8 bases, with 11 bases spanning the gap. CDR3 length: 12 amino acids. Germline lookup yields CDR1 MNHEY and CDR2 SVGAGI. The CDR3 DNA reads TGTGCCAGCAGTTCCCCCAGGGGCGGCTACACCTTC. Its translation: CASSSPRGGYTF.

The chain uses TRBV11-2 and TRBJ2-1, with 13 bases lining up with TRBD2. V was pared by 6 bases and J by 7 bases, with 6 bases of the junction left unmatched. The V gene's germline CDR1 is SGHAT and CDR2 FQNNGV. The CDR3 runs 15 residues. DNA of the CDR3: TGTGCCAGCAGACTAACTAGCGGGGGGGCGAATGAGCAGTTCTTC. This gives the protein CASRLTSGGANEQFF.

CDR3 bases: TGTGCCAGCAGTTTTTCAGGAATGGGCTACACCTTC. This translates into CASSFSGMGYTF. The genes are TRBV27 and TRBJ1-2; D gene unclear. CDR3 length equals 12 residues. The V end was cut by 3 bases, the J end by 8 bases, with 10 bases between. Germline V CDR1 and CDR2: MNHEY, SMNVEV (reference sequence).

The chain combines TRBV5-1 with TRBJ2-5; TRBD2 might be the D (6 bases). The CDR3 extends over 16 amino acids. With 4 bases removed from V and 1 base from J, the gap between germline ends came to 17 bases. Germline CDR1 SGHRS, CDR2 YFSETQ. The CDR3 coding sequence is TGCGCCAGCAGCCCAAGGGGTAGCGGCAGCCAAGAGACCCAGTACTTC. This gives the protein CASSPRGSGSQETQYF.

The chain uses TRBV11-1 and TRBJ2-1; D ambiguous. Germline CDR1 SGHAT, CDR2 FQDESV (reference sequence). Trimming took 5 bases from V and 9 from J, leaving 11 bases between them. This CDR3 has 12 amino acids. Written as DNA, the CDR3 is TGTGCCAGCAGCCGCCGTTCCGGTGAGCAGTTCTTC. This sequence encodes CASSRRSGEQFF.

The chain has TRBV5-1 and TRBJ1-2; no clear D. Germline CDR1 SGHRS, CDR2 YFSETQ. This CDR3 is 14 amino acids long. V lost 0 bases and J 0 bases, leaving 6 bases between the germline ends. The CDR3 DNA is TGCGCCAGCAGCTTGGCCCAGACTAACTATGGCTACACCTTC. Amino acid sequence: CASSLAQTNYGYTF.

The V call is TRBV9, the J call TRBJ1-1; weak D call: TRBD1 (6 bases). Germline lookup yields CDR1 SGDLS and CDR2 YYNGEE. There are 18 residues in the CDR3. Trimming took off 0 bases at V and 4 bases at J, with 22 bases between the two ends. CDR3 DNA sequence: TGTGCCAGCAGCGTAGTTGGGGGGGCGCCCTTCGATCGCACTGAAGCTTTCTTT. It codes for CASSVVGGAPFDRTEAFF.

The chain links TRBV19 to TRBJ2-3; D possibly corresponds to TRBD1 (5 bases). Trimming took 4 bases from V and 7 from J, leaving 12 bases between them. The CDR3 has 13 residues. Germline V CDR1 and CDR2: LNHDA, SQIVND (reference sequence). The CDR3 reads CASSRGRANTQYF. For the CDR3, the DNA is TGTGCCAGTAGTAGGGGCAGGGCAAATACGCAGTATTTT.

The CDR3 coding sequence is TGTGCCTGGAGTTCGGACAGAGGAAATTCACCCCTCCACTTT. Protein product: CAWSSDRGNSPLHF. The chain employs TRBV30 and TRBJ1-6; D possibly corresponds to TRBD1 (6 bases). Per the germline V gene, CDR1 is GTSNPN and CDR2 is SVGIG (reference sequence). This CDR3 has 14 residues. V lost 2 bases to trimming and J lost 7 bases, with 12 bases between them.

The chain is built from TRBV20-1 and TRBJ2-1; the match to TRBD2 covers 9 bases. Trimming took 3 bases from V and 8 from J; bases not matched to a gene: 8. Germline loops: CDR1 DFQATT, CDR2 SNEGSKA (reference sequence). This CDR3 has 14 amino acids. This CDR3 is CSASFSGRLDEQFF. The CDR3 DNA sequence: TGCAGTGCTAGTTTTAGCGGGAGACTCGATGAGCAGTTCTTC.

The chain has TRBV12-5 and TRBJ2-7; 8 positions agree with TRBD1. The CDR3 extends over 14 amino acids. Losses at the gene ends were 6 bases for V and 5 bases for J; bases not matched to a gene: 9. Germline V gene data show CDR1 as LGHNT and CDR2 as FRNRAP. The CDR3 DNA reads TGTGCTAGTGGAAACTCAGGGGGCGCACACGAGCAGTACTTC. Amino acids: CASGNSGGAHEQYF.

The rearrangement uses TRBV19 and TRBJ2-5; the D gene is possibly TRBD1 (6 bases). V lost 5 bases and J 5 bases, leaving 12 bases between the germline ends. The length of the CDR3 is 13 residues. The germline V gene has CDR1 LNHDA and CDR2 SQIVND (reference sequence). In DNA form, the CDR3 reads TGTGCCAGTAGTTCACAGGGAGCGGAGACCCAGTACTTC. This translates into CASSSQGAETQYF.

The CDR3 DNA sequence: TGCGCCAGCCGTCCCAAAGCCACCGGGGAGCTGTTTTTT. Its translation is CASRPKATGELFF. V gene TRBV5-1 combines with J gene TRBJ2-2; D is uncertain. Between the trimmed V and J ends, which lost 7 bases and 4 bases, there was a span of 11 bases. The CDR3 consists of 13 residues. Germline CDR1 and CDR2: SGHRS and YFSETQ.

The chain uses TRBV20-1 and TRBJ1-3; 8 bases are shared with TRBD1. Germline values: CDR1 DFQATT, CDR2 SNEGSKA (reference sequence). The junction had 5 bases not matched to a gene; V was cut back by 3 bases and J by 4 bases. This CDR3 comprises 14 residues. The CDR3 loop reads CSASFGQGGNTIYF. In DNA, the CDR3 is TGCAGTGCTAGTTTTGGACAGGGAGGAAACACCATATATTTT.

J is TRBJ2-7 and V is TRBV3-1 (or the pseudogene TRBV3-2); D not resolved. The ends were cut back, 6 bases at V and 7 bases at J, with 13 bases in the middle. Germline V CDR1 and CDR2: LGHDT, YNNKEL (reference sequence). The CDR3 is 12 residues long. This CDR3 is CASRGSSREQYF. The CDR3, as DNA: TGTGCCAGCAGAGGTAGTTCGAGGGAGCAGTACTTC.

This chain connects TRBV5-1 to TRBJ2-6, with a tentative D call TRBD2 (5 bases). The V end was cut by 0 bases, the J end by 2 bases, with 6 bases between. The CDR3 has 15 amino acids. Germline V lookup: CDR1 SGHRS, CDR2 YFSETQ. CDR3 nucleotides: TGCGCCAGCAGCTTGGACGGGGCTGGGGCCAACGTCCTGACTTTC. This codes for CASSLDGAGANVLTF.

The chain carries TRBV4-3 and TRBJ2-1; 7 bases are a match to TRBD1. The J segment lost 7 bases and the V segment lost 6 bases, leaving 12 bases of the junction unmatched. The CDR3 is 15 amino acids. Looked up from germline, CDR1 is LGHNA and CDR2 is YSLEER. In DNA, the CDR3 is TGCGCCAGCAGTCCCGGGACAAAACAGGGGAATGAGCAGTTCTTC. It encodes CASSPGTKQGNEQFF.

The gene calls are TRBV7-9 and TRBJ1-1; D gene uncertain. Per the germline V gene, CDR1 is SEHNR and CDR2 is FQNEAQ (reference sequence). The CDR3 runs 12 residues. Trimming removed 8 bases at V and 4 bases at J, with 11 bases between. The CDR3 loop is CASGLIGTEAFF. The CDR3 DNA sequence: TGTGCCAGCGGTCTAATCGGCACTGAAGCTTTCTTT.

The chain combines TRBV9 with TRBJ2-1; D is unclear. V shed 3 bases and J shed 7 bases, with 8 bases lying between them. CDR1 SGDLS and CDR2 YYNGEE come from the germline V gene. The CDR3 covers 12 residues. As DNA, the CDR3 is TGTGCCAGCAGCGCCCGCGAGAATGAGCAGTTCTTC. Translation: CASSARENEQFF.